This note documents a single T cell receptor beta chain sequence. The table came from immunoSEQ multiplex PCR; TCRdb's copy has only in-frame clones and leaves some out. The data hold more than 45,000 clones, with 75% to 85% observed a single time. The CDR3 is 14 residues long. CDR1 and CDR2 (germline): LNHDA, SQIVND (reference sequence). V was pared by 3 bases and J by 6 bases, with 13 bases between. This record comes from a study of PD-L1 blockade in urothelial cancer. In the study overall: Atezolizumab therapy began for patients in about 2014, dosed at 1,200 mg intravenously every 3 weeks. Investigators checked blood 3 weeks (second dose) and 6 weeks after treatment start.

This sample's time point: pretreatment peripheral blood. The V and J genes are TRBV19 and TRBJ2-3; perhaps TRBD2 as D (6 bases). The specimen comprised PBMCs, sampled around atezolizumab (anti-PD-L1) treatment. This receptor was taken from a man over 45 with urothelial cancer. The CDR3 is CASSIGTFLDTQYF. CDR3 in DNA: TGTGCCAGTAGTATCGGGACTTTTCTGGATACGCAGTATTTT. Supplemented by reference TRBV19 and TRBJ2-3, the full variable domain reads DGGITQSPKYLFRKEGQNVTLSCEQNLNHDAMYWYRQDPGQGLRLIYYSQIVNDFQKGDIAEGYSVSREKKESFPLTVTSAQKNPTAFYLCASSIGTFLDTQYFGPGTRLTVL.